Here is one T cell receptor (beta chain) with its context. Its target is unknown. The data belong to a study of T cell responses to AZD1222 COVID-19 vaccine. Study observations and caveats: White British people made up most donors, females outnumbered males, and clonal diversity was possibly underestimated.

Only in-frame clones appear in the TCRdb table, and some are missing; sequencing was by immunoSEQ multiplex PCR. The sample has tens of thousands of clones; 75% to 85% are singletons. V gave up 0 bases and J gave up 1 base, with 6 bases separating them. CDR3 size: 14 residues. In germline, CDR1 is MNHNY, CDR2 SVGAGI (reference sequence). This chain connects TRBV6-6 to TRBJ1-1; D not certain. The sequence came from an adult who received the AZD1222 COVID-19 vaccine. The sample here was peripheral blood, taken 28 days after the second AZD1222 dose. The CDR3 loop reads CASSYSAGNTEAFF. The CDR3 coding sequence is TGTGCCAGCAGTTACTCCGCGGGGAACACTGAAGCTTTCTTT.